Listed below are T cell receptor beta chains from one sample, sequenced in a study of cytomegalovirus exposure and HLA in healthy donors. Clones were read by immunoSEQ multiplex PCR, and TCRdb kept only the in-frame ones, dropping some. Of fewer than 250,000 clones listed, approximately 77% are singletons. The specimen sequenced was PBMCs. The receptor set was obtained from a man in his forties in good health and CMV-seropositive. The CDR3 runs from the conserved cysteine through the conserved F or W.

J: TRBJ2-5; V: TRBV19; CDR3: CASSTTGAETQYF
J: TRBJ2-2; V: TRBV4-2; CDR3: CASSQDLRNTGELFF
J: TRBJ2-3; V: TRBV7-8; CDR3: CASSLEGAFTDTQYF
J: TRBJ2-1; V: TRBV6-5; CDR3: CASSYARSGGINEQFF
J: TRBJ1-5; V: TRBV18; CDR3: CASSPDGSNQPQHF
J: TRBJ2-7; V: TRBV6-5; CDR3: CASSYSGPGAYEQYF
J: TRBJ2-7; V: TRBV7-8; CDR3: CASSLAPKSLRGVAYEQYF
J: TRBJ1-5; V: TRBV7-2; CDR3: CASSPRWGREGQPQHF
J: TRBJ2-2; V: TRBV6-5; CDR3: CASSSSGGANIGELFF
J: TRBJ1-6; V: TRBV16; CDR3: CASSQSAGTGNSPLHF
J: TRBJ1-1; V: TRBV11-2; CDR3: CASSLGPDREAFF
J: TRBJ2-2; V: TRBV11-2; CDR3: CASSSQGVGELFF
J: TRBJ1-5; V: TRBV5-5; CDR3: CASDEEPASNQPQHF
J: TRBJ1-3; V: TRBV5-1; CDR3: CASRTWDRSDSGNTIYF
J: TRBJ2-1; V: TRBV19; CDR3: CASSTQGAGAYNEQFF
J: TRBJ2-3; V: TRBV10-2; CDR3: CASSEAWTSGGVDTQYF
J: TRBJ2-4; V: TRBV5-4; CDR3: CASSSQEKGQGLDIQYF
J: TRBJ1-3; V: TRBV5-8; CDR3: CASSLGQGGNTIYF
J: TRBJ2-7; V: TRBV27; CDR3: CASSLTNRGKQYF
J: TRBJ2-7; V: TRBV5-4; CDR3: CASSLGLAAGREQYF
J: TRBJ1-1; V: TRBV6-5; CDR3: CASSYPTGGGYTEAFF
J: TRBJ2-1; V: TRBV6-5; CDR3: CASSSVGSYNEQFF
J: TRBJ2-3; V: TRBV29-1; CDR3: CSADTYTDTQYF
J: TRBJ1-5; V: TRBV18; CDR3: CASSPGQTWPQHF
J: TRBJ2-5; V: TRBV7-3; CDR3: CASSLTGQNQETQYF
J: TRBJ2-2; V: TRBV5-4; CDR3: CASSPGQNTGELFF
J: TRBJ1-5; V: TRBV19; CDR3: CASSMEGWGSNQPQHF
J: TRBJ2-7; V: TRBV30; CDR3: CAWTRSGWRYEQYF
J: TRBJ1-2; V: TRBV7-8; CDR3: CASSAGTDYGYTF
J: TRBJ2-5; V: TRBV9; CDR3: CASSPGTIETQYF
J: TRBJ1-4; V: TRBV5-1; CDR3: CASSLGGTGNEKLFF
J: TRBJ1-2; V: TRBV7-6; CDR3: CASSLWSGQVGSYTF
J: TRBJ1-1; V: TRBV4-3; CDR3: CASSQATGNTEAFF
J: TRBJ1-5; V: TRBV9; CDR3: CASSEGGGGNQPQHF
J: TRBJ1-4; V: TRBV11-2; CDR3: CASSLRQSEKLFF
J: TRBJ2-2; V: TRBV4-3; CDR3: CASSQEEGNTGELFF
J: TRBJ1-1; V: TRBV6-5; CDR3: CASSYSTGGPREAFF
J: TRBJ2-7; V: TRBV14; CDR3: CASSRRLAGVPYEQYF
J: TRBJ2-2; V: TRBV7-3; CDR3: CASSPWGLAGTSGELFF
J: TRBJ1-4; V: TRBV25-1; CDR3: CASSGQAPPELFF
J: TRBJ1-6; V: TRBV2; CDR3: CASSNGWNSPLHF
J: TRBJ2-7; V: TRBV13; CDR3: CASSLTSGIRSSYEQYF
J: TRBJ2-2; V: TRBV4-2; CDR3: CASSQAGTSGRTNTGELFF
J: TRBJ1-2; V: TRBV28; CDR3: CASRAGFGGYTF
J: TRBJ1-3; V: TRBV6-1; CDR3: CASSWGERAGNTIYF
J: TRBJ2-5; V: TRBV7-8; CDR3: CASSFNNPGQGARVTQYF
J: TRBJ2-3; V: TRBV11-2; CDR3: CASSSPLAGGVDTQYF
J: TRBJ2-2; V: TRBV18; CDR3: CASSPTYVRDRGRTGELFF
J: TRBJ1-3; V: TRBV5-6; CDR3: CASSSLSGNTIYF
J: TRBJ2-1; V: TRBV5-4; CDR3: CASSQLANNEQFF
J: TRBJ2-1; V: TRBV6-4; CDR3: CASSDWWEGEQFF
J: TRBJ1-1; V: TRBV5-4; CDR3: CASSLVQGGNTEAFF
J: TRBJ1-1; V: TRBV2; CDR3: CASSEALGQGISLNTEAFF